This T cell receptor beta chain was observed in a study of shared clonotypes between healthy human individuals. V was shortened by 10 bases and J by 2 bases, with 16 bases between the two germline ends. The CDR3 has 14 amino acids. Germline loops: CDR1 SEHNR, CDR2 FQNEAQ (reference sequence). Deep level was the assay's run setting. TCRdb keeps only in-frame clones here, not all; method: immunoSEQ multiplex PCR. The data hold about half a million clones, with 79% observed a single time. Study observations and caveats: Blood was the only sampled material, and tissue repertoires likely differ.

To note about this clone: Its antigen is as yet unknown.

The study enrolled healthy HIV-negative adults without recent acute infections or vaccinations as donors. All donors were Caucasian adults living in Nashville, Tennessee. The rearrangement uses TRBV7-9 and TRBJ2-3; D is undetermined. Specimen: PBMCs. The TCR sequence derives from a woman aged 40 to 49 in good health. Some clones in this sample may be carry-over from other donors' samples. CDR3 protein: CATKFQVDTDTQYF. CDR3 nucleotide sequence: TGTGCCACGAAATTCCAGGTTGACACAGATACGCAGTATTTT. Full variable domain (remainder filled in from reference TRBV7-9 and TRBJ2-3): DTGVSQNPRHKITKRGQNVTFRCDPISEHNRLYWYRQTLGQGPEFLTYFQNEAQLEKSRLLSDRFSAERPKGSFSTLEIQRTEQGDSAMYLCATKFQVDTDTQYFGPGTRLTVL.